This TCR beta chain was observed in a study of blood T cell repertoires in COVID-19. Clinical histories supplied by participants themselves formed the basis of cohort assignment. Sequenced by immunoSEQ multiplex PCR; TCRdb stores in-frame clones only, minus some. The data show 130,000 to 150,000 clones, with 70% to 85% seen just once and over 9% held by the top ten. Germline loops: CDR1 LGHDT, CDR2 YNNKEL (reference sequence). Trimming cost V 1 base and J 0 bases, with 5 bases left between them. The CDR3 is made up of 14 amino acids. V gene TRBV3-1 (or the pseudogene TRBV3-2) combines with J gene TRBJ2-3; D unresolved. The clonotype comes from a man aged 45 to 65 who had recovered from COVID-19. The sample comprised PBMCs or T cells enriched from blood (not recorded which). The CDR3 nucleotides read TGTGCCAGCAGCCAAGGACTCAGCACAGATACGCAGTATTTT. Translated: CASSQGLSTDTQYF.